A single sample is the source of the 31 T cell receptor beta chains below, sequenced in a study of OX40 agonist ivuxolimab in advanced cancers. Repertoires were generated with immunoSEQ multiplex PCR, while TCRdb's copy carries only in-frame clones and drops some. The sample yields almost 35,000 clones, under 90% seen once. The specimen was CD4+ or CD8+ T cells sorted from blood, collected in a trial of the OX40 agonist ivuxolimab. These receptors all come from an adult with an advanced solid tumor such as melanoma, head and neck, liver or kidney cancer.

The chain is built from TRBV5-4 and TRBJ1-3; D perhaps matches TRBD1 (6 bases). The ends were cut back, 1 base at V and 4 bases at J, with 15 bases in the middle. CDR1 is SGHNT and CDR2 is YYREEE in the germline V gene (reference sequence). The CDR3 loop spans 16 amino acids. The CDR3 protein is CASSLLARGGGNTIYF. CDR3 nucleotides: TGTGCCAGCAGCTTGTTAGCCAGGGGAGGAGGAAACACCATATATTTT.

CDR3 amino acids: CASSPSSGAGNQPQHF. The CDR3 DNA is TGTGCCAGCAGCCCTAGTTCCGGGGCAGGCAATCAGCCCCAGCATTTT. J is TRBJ1-5 and V is TRBV28, with D maybe TRBD1 (5 bases). CDR3 length equals 16 residues. Germline V gene data show CDR1 as MDHEN and CDR2 as SYDVKM. Trimming removed 6 bases from V and 2 bases from J, with 17 bases in between.

As for this clone: In the same sample, other DNA sequences code for this CDR3. The genes are TRBV18 and TRBJ2-5; a weak D match, TRBD1 (6 bases). Germline V gene data show CDR1 as KGHSH and CDR2 as LQKENI. CDR3 length: 13 residues. Trimming pared 3 bases from V and 2 bases from J, leaving 7 bases between. CDR3 amino acids: CASSPDSQETQYF. The CDR3 DNA reads TGTGCCAGCTCACCGGACAGTCAAGAGACCCAGTACTTC.

The rearrangement joins TRBV18 to TRBJ2-1; 8 bases map to TRBD2. Germline V lookup: CDR1 KGHSH, CDR2 LQKENI. With V trimmed by 3 bases and J by 7 bases, 8 bases remained unmatched. The CDR3 extends over 15 amino acids. The CDR3 DNA sequence: TGTGCCAGCTCACCCTTTAGCGGGATTGGTAATGAGCAGTTCTTC. Protein product: CASSPFSGIGNEQFF.

This rearrangement joins TRBV7-2 to TRBJ2-7, with 7 positions matching TRBD1. Germline CDR1 reads SGHTA; CDR2 reads FQGNSA. Trimming at V came to 1 base and at J to 6 bases, leaving 9 bases not matched to a gene. This CDR3 region has 15 residues. The CDR3 is CASSLVTGTPVEQYF. DNA for the CDR3: TGTGCCAGCAGCTTAGTGACAGGGACCCCGGTCGAGCAGTACTTC. The variable domain in full, completed from reference TRBV7-2 and TRBJ2-7, reads GAGVSQSPSNKVTEKGKDVELRCDPISGHTALYWYRQSLGQGLEFLIYFQGNSAPDKSGLPSDRFSAERTGGSVSTLTIQRTQQEDSAVYLCASSLVTGTPVEQYFGPGTRLTVT.

The chain recombines TRBV10-3 with TRBJ1-3; 8 nucleotides agree with TRBD1. Germline loops: CDR1 ENHRY, CDR2 SYGVKD. This CDR3 has 14 amino acids. Losses at the gene ends were 7 bases for V and 2 bases for J; bases not matched to a gene: 4. DNA of the CDR3: TGTGCCATCACCACGGACAGGGCTGGAAACACCATATATTTT. Residues: CAITTDRAGNTIYF.

The genes are TRBV7-2 and TRBJ2-7; TRBD2 matches at 9 bases. Trimming at V came to 1 base and at J to 0 bases, leaving 1 base not matched to a gene. CDR1 is SGHTA and CDR2 is FQGNSA in the germline V gene. The CDR3 is 15 amino acids. The CDR3 DNA sequence: TGTGCCAGCAGCTTAGTAGCGGGAGTCTCCTACGAGCAGTACTTC. It yields the protein CASSLVAGVSYEQYF.

The V and J genes are TRBV30 and TRBJ2-2, with 7 bases identical to TRBD1. Germline V lookup: CDR1 GTSNPN, CDR2 SVGIG (reference sequence). Trimming at V came to 1 base and at J to 7 bases, leaving 6 bases not matched to a gene. The CDR3 is made up of 14 amino acids. The DNA for the CDR3 is TGTGCCTGGAGTGAGACAGGGACCGTCGGGGAGCTGTTTTTT. This codes for CAWSETGTVGELFF.

This sequence joins TRBV28 and TRBJ2-5, with 10 nucleotides matching TRBD1. CDR3 length: 16 amino acids. V shed 6 bases and J 5 bases; nucleotides not matched to a gene: 12. Germline CDR1 MDHEN, CDR2 SYDVKM. Here the CDR3 reads CASSSRRGQGLETQYF. CDR3 DNA: TGTGCCAGCAGCTCCAGGAGGGGACAGGGGTTGGAGACCCAGTACTTC. The full variable domain, in which reference TRBV28 and TRBJ2-5 provide the parts outside the CDR3, is DVKVTQSSRYLVKRTGEKVFLECVQDMDHENMFWYRQDPGLGLRLIYFSYDVKMKEKGDIPEGYSVSREKKERFSLILESASTNQTSMYLCASSSRRGQGLETQYFGPGTRLLVL.

This chain connects TRBV28 to TRBJ2-7; D is possibly TRBD1 (7 bases). CDR1 is MDHEN, CDR2 SYDVKM, per germline. Trimming removed 3 bases from V and 6 bases from J, with 18 bases in between. There are 15 residues in the CDR3. The CDR3 DNA reads as TGTGCCAGCAGTTTCCCTCTCGGGCAGGGGGGCGAGCAGTACTTC. Amino acids: CASSFPLGQGGEQYF.

J is TRBJ2-7 and V is TRBV11-2, with a tentative D call TRBD2 (6 bases). This CDR3 spans 14 amino acids. The ends were cut back, 5 bases at V and 0 bases at J, with 11 bases in the middle. CDR1 is SGHAT, CDR2 FQNNGV, per germline. DNA for the CDR3: TGTGCCAGCAGCGCCGGGACTCACTCCTACGAGCAGTACTTC. This gives the protein CASSAGTHSYEQYF.

CDR3 loop: CASTNSPGEKLFF. The CDR3 DNA follows: TGTGCCAGCACCAATTCTCCAGGGGAAAAACTGTTTTTT. The chain joins TRBV28 to TRBJ1-4, with TRBD1 as a possible D gene (5 bases). V was trimmed by 7 bases and J by 8 bases, leaving 14 bases between them. The CDR3 loop spans 13 amino acids. CDR1 and CDR2 (germline): MDHEN, SYDVKM.

This clone was found once. The chain is built from TRBV4-1 and TRBJ1-5, with D maybe TRBD1 (5 bases). Per the germline V gene, CDR1 is MGHRA and CDR2 is YSYEKL. The V end was cut by 4 bases, the J end by 4 bases, with 20 bases between. The CDR3 consists of 17 residues. CDR3 in amino acids: CASSRGNARQKNQPQHF. CDR3 nucleotides: TGCGCCAGCAGCCGAGGGAACGCGCGACAGAAAAATCAGCCCCAGCATTTT.

The genes are TRBV7-2 and TRBJ2-7; the match to TRBD2 covers 12 bases. The trim removed 3 bases at V and 1 base at J, leaving 13 bases unmatched. From germline, CDR1 is SGHTA and CDR2 FQGNSA. This CDR3 is built from 19 residues. As DNA, the CDR3 is TGTGCCAGCAGCTTCCTTGGGGGAAACCTAGCGGGAGGGTCCTACGAGCAGTACTTC. It translates to CASSFLGGNLAGGSYEQYF.

The rearrangement uses TRBV27 and TRBJ2-3, with 7 bases matching TRBD1. V was pared by 5 bases and J by 1 base, with 9 bases of the junction left unmatched. The germline CDR1 and CDR2 sequences are MNHEY and SMNVEV (reference sequence). This CDR3 spans 16 amino acids. The CDR3 here is CASSAWDSLGTDTQYF. The CDR3 DNA reads TGTGCCAGCAGTGCCTGGGACAGCCTCGGCACAGATACGCAGTATTTT.

The rearrangement uses TRBV2 and TRBJ1-1, with unresolved D. Germline values: CDR1 SNHLY, CDR2 FYNNEI. V lost 1 base, J lost 0 bases, and 9 bases lay in between. The CDR3 contains 15 residues. The CDR3 sequence: CASSEGVVLNTEAFF. As DNA, the CDR3 is TGTGCCAGCAGTGAAGGTGTGGTCCTGAACACTGAAGCTTTCTTT.

DNA of the CDR3: TGTGCCAGCAGGCTTACAGGGGCGATTACCGGCTATGGCTACACCTTC. It yields the protein CASRLTGAITGYGYTF. This chain links TRBV7-2 with TRBJ1-2; 7 nucleotides match TRBD1. The V gene end was trimmed by 6 bases and the J gene end by 4 bases; junction bases not matched to a gene: 14. The germline V gene encodes CDR1 SGHTA and CDR2 FQGNSA. This CDR3 contains 16 residues.

The gene calls are TRBV9 and TRBJ2-3; D call uncertain. CDR1 and CDR2 from the germline V gene are SGDLS and YYNGEE. V was clipped by 4 bases and J by 6 bases, with 18 bases between them. The CDR3 is 15 residues long. The CDR3, as DNA: TGTGCCAGCAGCTCAGACACAGTACAATTTGATACGCAGTATTTT. The encoded protein is CASSSDTVQFDTQYF.

The chain links TRBV27 to TRBJ2-3; possible D gene TRBD2, 5 bases. This CDR3 has 14 amino acids. Trimming left V 4 bases short and J 4 bases short, with 12 bases between. Germline loops: CDR1 MNHEY, CDR2 SMNVEV (reference sequence). The CDR3 DNA reads as TGTGCCAGCAGTTGGAGGTTCAGGTCAGATACGCAGTATTTT. Its translation is CASSWRFRSDTQYF.

This sequence joins TRBV7-2 and TRBJ2-4, with TRBD1 matching 10 bases. This CDR3 has 13 residues. After removal of 5 bases from V and 7 bases from J, the junction contained 2 bases not matched to a gene. CDR1 and CDR2 from the germline V gene are SGHTA and FQGNSA. The CDR3 region has the DNA TGTGCCAGCAGCGCGGACAGGGGGAACATTCAGTACTTC. It encodes CASSADRGNIQYF.

This sequence joins TRBV19 and TRBJ2-7; unclear D gene. V was shortened by 1 base and J by 6 bases, with 10 bases between the two germline ends. The CDR3 sequence is 13 residues long. CDR1 and CDR2 from the germline V gene are LNHDA and SQIVND (reference sequence). CDR3 DNA: TGTGCCAGTAGTATAGGCAGTAACGGCGAGCAGTACTTC. It translates to CASSIGSNGEQYF.

The chain combines TRBV7-2 with TRBJ1-4; D uncertain. CDR1 SGHTA and CDR2 FQGNSA come from the germline V gene. CDR3 length equals 15 residues. Trimming cost V 0 bases and J 8 bases, with 13 bases left between them. The CDR3 sequence is CASSLALGSGEKLFF. The CDR3 DNA reads TGTGCCAGCAGCTTAGCGCTAGGATCCGGGGAAAAACTGTTTTTT.

This clone was detected a few times. The chain uses TRBV11-2 and TRBJ1-2, with D perhaps TRBD1 (6 bases). The CDR3 runs to 12 residues. V gave up 6 bases and J gave up 4 bases, with 9 bases separating them. Germline V lookup: CDR1 SGHAT, CDR2 FQNNGV. The CDR3 here is CASSMDSYGYTF. The CDR3 nucleotides are TGTGCCAGCAGTATGGACAGCTATGGCTACACCTTC. Combining the CDR3 with reference TRBV11-2 and TRBJ1-2 gives the whole variable domain EAGVAQSPRYKIIEKRQSVAFWCNPISGHATLYWYQQILGQGPKLLIQFQNNGVVDDSQLPKDRFSAERLKGVDSTLKIQPAKLEDSAVYLCASSMDSYGYTFGSGTRLTVV.

The chain carries TRBV7-2 and TRBJ1-5, with D unclear. Germline CDR1 reads SGHTA; CDR2 reads FQGNSA. Trimming stripped 5 bases from V and 0 bases from J, with 5 bases between. CDR3 length equals 13 residues. CDR3 DNA: TGTGCCAGCAGCCCAGATAGCAATCAGCCCCAGCATTTT. As protein: CASSPDSNQPQHF.

The chain employs TRBV4-2 and TRBJ2-1, with TRBD2 matching over 9 bases. The CDR3 sequence is 13 residues long. CDR1 and CDR2 (germline): LGHNA, YNFKEQ. V lost 0 bases and J lost 14; bases outside the gene matches: 5. CDR3 nucleotides: TGTGCCAGCAGCCAAGATCGCCAGCGGGGGGAGTTCTTC. The encoded protein is CASSQDRQRGEFF.

This chain joins TRBV7-8 and TRBJ1-2; D is uncertain. This CDR3 region has 15 residues. Per the germline V gene, CDR1 is SGHVS and CDR2 is FQNEAQ. V lost 4 bases and J 14 bases, leaving 26 bases between the germline ends. CDR3 DNA sequence: TGTGCCAGCAGCTCACACCCGGACGGACTATGGCTGTTTACCTTC. This encodes CASSSHPDGLWLFTF.

V is TRBV7-2 and J is TRBJ1-1; possibly TRBD1 for D (6 bases). This CDR3 comprises 12 residues. Germline CDR1 and CDR2: SGHTA and FQGNSA. The V gene lost 6 bases and the J gene lost 7 bases, with 12 bases spanning the gap. CDR3 residues: CASRLDSYEAFF. CDR3 in DNA: TGTGCCAGCAGACTGGACAGTTATGAAGCTTTCTTT.

This sequence joins TRBV30 and TRBJ2-6; D unclear. Germline V gives CDR1 GTSNPN, CDR2 SVGIG (reference sequence). Trimming pared 6 bases from V and 4 bases from J, leaving 1 base between. The CDR3 totals 10 residues. The CDR3 protein is CACGANVLTF. CDR3 sequence (DNA): TGTGCCTGCGGGGCCAACGTCCTGACTTTC.

V and J are TRBV11-2 and TRBJ2-5; D possibly corresponds to TRBD2 (6 bases). The CDR3 has 16 amino acids. CDR1 SGHAT and CDR2 FQNNGV come from the germline V gene. Trimming removed 1 base at V and 2 bases at J, with 14 bases between. This CDR3 is CASSLVSWRGQETQYF. CDR3 bases: TGTGCCAGCAGCTTAGTCTCCTGGAGGGGACAAGAGACCCAGTACTTC.

In DNA form, the CDR3 reads TGCAGCGTTCAGGGTCAGCAAGAGACCCAGTACTTC. This sequence encodes CSVQGQQETQYF. The V call is TRBV29-1, the J call TRBJ2-5; perhaps TRBD1 as D (5 bases). Per the germline V gene, CDR1 is SQVTM and CDR2 is ANQGSEA. V was trimmed by 5 bases and J by 2 bases, leaving 9 bases between them. This CDR3 comprises 12 residues.

The chain couples TRBV11-1 to TRBJ1-6; D unclear. In germline, CDR1 is SGHAT, CDR2 FQDESV (reference sequence). The ends were cut back, 5 bases at V and 10 bases at J, with 12 bases in the middle. The CDR3 contains 13 residues. The CDR3 spells CASSRAGNSPLHF. The DNA of the CDR3 is TGTGCCAGCAGCCGTGCGGGGAACTCACCCCTCCACTTT.